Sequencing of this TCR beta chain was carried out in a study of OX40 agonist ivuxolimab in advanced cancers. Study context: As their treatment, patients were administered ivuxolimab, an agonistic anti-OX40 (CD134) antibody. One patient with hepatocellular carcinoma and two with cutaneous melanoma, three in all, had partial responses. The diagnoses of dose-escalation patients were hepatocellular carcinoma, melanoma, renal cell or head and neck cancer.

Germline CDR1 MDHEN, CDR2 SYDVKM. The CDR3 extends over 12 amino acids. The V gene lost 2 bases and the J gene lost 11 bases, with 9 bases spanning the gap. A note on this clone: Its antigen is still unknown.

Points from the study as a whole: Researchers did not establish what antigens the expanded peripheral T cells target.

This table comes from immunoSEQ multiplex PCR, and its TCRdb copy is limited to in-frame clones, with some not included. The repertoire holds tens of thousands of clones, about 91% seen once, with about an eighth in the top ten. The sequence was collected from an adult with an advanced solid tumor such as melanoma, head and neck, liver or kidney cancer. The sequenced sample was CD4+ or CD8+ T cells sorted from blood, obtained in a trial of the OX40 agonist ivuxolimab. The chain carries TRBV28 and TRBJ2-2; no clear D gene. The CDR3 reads CASSLRAVELFF. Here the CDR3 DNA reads TGTGCCAGCAGTTTAAGGGCCGTCGAGCTGTTTTTT.